The next 8 T cell receptor beta chains were all read from a single sample in a study of blood T cell repertoires in COVID-19. Using immunoSEQ multiplex PCR, the repertoire was profiled, and TCRdb retains in-frame clones only, with some absent. The sample includes around 470,000 clones, roughly 88% of them seen just once. Sequencing was done on a sample of PBMCs or T cells enriched from blood (not recorded which). All receptors come from a man aged 18 to 30 who had recovered from COVID-19.

The CDR3 loop is CASSQGLEREWPPDTQYF. The CDR3 nucleotides are TGCGCCAGCAGCCAGGGCCTTGAGCGGGAGTGGCCCCCAGATACGCAGTATTTT. V usage is TRBV4-1 and J usage is TRBJ2-3; the match to TRBD2 covers 8 bases. The CDR3 consists of 18 residues. The V gene's germline CDR1 is MGHRA and CDR2 YSYEKL. Trimming took 3 bases from V and 4 from J; bases not matched to a gene: 15.

This clone was found a few times. The V and J genes are TRBV5-4 and TRBJ1-2, with D tentatively TRBD1 (6 bases). Germline V gene sequence: CDR1 SGHNT, CDR2 YYREEE (reference sequence). The CDR3 runs 13 residues. The V end was cut by 8 bases, the J end by 8 bases, with 19 bases between. CDR3 amino acids: CASNRDLGRGYTF. The DNA for the CDR3 is TGTGCCAGTAACAGGGACCTCGGTAGAGGCTACACCTTC.

This clone was recorded only once. This chain links TRBV28 with TRBJ2-3; D might be TRBD1 (5 bases). The V gene lost 6 bases and the J gene lost 1 base, with 14 bases spanning the gap. CDR1 MDHEN and CDR2 SYDVKM come from the germline V gene. This CDR3 is built from 15 residues. Here the CDR3 reads CASSIAGIGTDTQYF. CDR3 bases: TGTGCCAGCAGCATCGCAGGGATAGGCACAGATACGCAGTATTTT. The full variable domain, in which reference TRBV28 and TRBJ2-3 provide the parts outside the CDR3, is DVKVTQSSRYLVKRTGEKVFLECVQDMDHENMFWYRQDPGLGLRLIYFSYDVKMKEKGDIPEGYSVSREKKERFSLILESASTNQTSMYLCASSIAGIGTDTQYFGPGTRLTVL.

The CDR3 spells CASSTGTSGLNGNIQYF. In DNA form, the CDR3 reads TGTGCCAGCAGCACCGGGACTAGTGGATTAAATGGAAACATTCAGTACTTC. The rearrangement joins TRBV11-2 to TRBJ2-4; 8 nucleotides align to TRBD2. Per germline, CDR1 SGHAT and CDR2 FQNNGV. J was trimmed by 6 bases and V by 5 bases; bases with no gene match: 15. The CDR3 loop spans 17 amino acids.

This chain joins TRBV5-1 and TRBJ1-1; 8 bases are shared with TRBD1. Looked up from germline, CDR1 is SGHRS and CDR2 is YFSETQ. Trimming cost V 4 bases and J 2 bases; bases outside gene matches: 1. This CDR3 has 13 residues. CDR3 sequence: CASSGQGNTEAFF. CDR3 DNA sequence: TGCGCCAGCAGCGGACAGGGTAACACTGAAGCTTTCTTT.

This chain uses TRBV20-1 with TRBJ1-1; no reliable D call. Germline CDR1 is DFQATT and CDR2 is SNEGSKA (reference sequence). V lost 6 bases to trimming and J lost 10 bases, with 12 bases between them. The CDR3 spans 10 residues. The CDR3, as DNA: TGCAGTGCCAAAAAAGAGGGAGCTTTCTTT. It codes for CSAKKEGAFF.

A few counts support this clone. The V call is TRBV7-9, the J call TRBJ2-7; 8 bases fit TRBD1. In germline, CDR1 is SEHNR, CDR2 FQNEAQ (reference sequence). The CDR3 contains 13 residues. J gave up 5 bases and V 5 bases, and 5 bases lay outside the gene matches. CDR3: CASSPWTGNEQYF. DNA for the CDR3: TGTGCCAGCAGCCCCTGGACAGGGAACGAGCAGTACTTC.

The CDR3 is CASSAGTDNTGELFF. CDR3 coding DNA: TGTGCCAGCAGCGCCGGGACAGACAACACCGGGGAGCTGTTTTTT. V and J are TRBV9 and TRBJ2-2, with 7 positions matching TRBD1. Germline CDR1 and CDR2: SGDLS and YYNGEE. The CDR3 runs 15 residues. Unmatched junction bases numbered 4, after V lost 3 bases and J lost 2 bases.